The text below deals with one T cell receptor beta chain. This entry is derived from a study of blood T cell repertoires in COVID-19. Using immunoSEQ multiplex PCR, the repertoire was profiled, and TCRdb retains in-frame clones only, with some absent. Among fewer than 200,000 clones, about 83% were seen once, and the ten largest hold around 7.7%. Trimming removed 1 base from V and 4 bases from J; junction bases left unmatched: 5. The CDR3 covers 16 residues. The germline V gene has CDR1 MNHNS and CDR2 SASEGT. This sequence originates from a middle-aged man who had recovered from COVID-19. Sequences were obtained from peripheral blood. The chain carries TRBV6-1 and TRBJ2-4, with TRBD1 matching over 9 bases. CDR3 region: CASSEDTGTGKNIQYF. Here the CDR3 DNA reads TGTGCCAGCAGTGAAGACACCGGGACAGGGAAAAACATTCAGTACTTC.